This T cell receptor beta chain was retrieved from a study of CD8+ T cells in alopecia areata. Germline V CDR1 and CDR2: SNHLY, FYNNEI. The CDR3 consists of 15 residues. The trim removed 3 bases at V and 15 bases at J, leaving 14 bases unmatched. Notes on the study in general: Administration of tofacitinib significantly diminished scalp clonality and expanded CD8+ clones within the top 100.

Concerning this clone: What it binds is unknown.

cDNA reverse transcribed from extracted RNA served as the sequencing template. The repertoire was sequenced with immunoSEQ multiplex PCR; TCRdb's copy has only in-frame clones and lacks some. The sample shows 150,000 to 200,000 clones, around 59% of them seen only once. Treatment specified: oral pan-JAK inhibitor, 5-10 mg twice daily. The V call is TRBV2, the J call TRBJ2-1; 10 bases fit TRBD2. Here the sequenced sample was CD4+ T cells sorted from blood, taken at week 24, from a patient treated with tofacitinib. This sequence was found in a human donor with alopecia areata. The CDR3 protein is CASSDGTSVNPQGFF. The CDR3 nucleotides are TGTGCCAGCAGTGACGGGACTAGCGTCAATCCCCAAGGGTTCTTC.